The 2 T cell receptor delta chains reported below all come from one sample, sequenced in a study of gamma-delta chains in newborns, infants, children. TCRdb re-identified clones in the reads via CATT. The data contain 8,500 to 14,000 delta-chain clones, approximately 10% of them seen just once; the ten biggest clones take up less than 4%. The sequenced sample consisted of blood. These receptors were taken from a child who was a newborn, infant or young child, either healthy, febrile or measles-vaccinated (not recorded which).

By share of the sample, this clone is medium-sized. The chain combines TRDV2 with TRDJ1; 7 bases map to TRDD3. V was pared by 1 base and J by 0 bases, with 13 bases of the junction left unmatched. There are 18 residues in the CDR3. CDR1 and CDR2 (germline): GEAIGNYY, EKD. The CDR3 DNA reads TGTGCCTGTGACACTCTGGGGGTTGACCGATCGTACACCGATAAACTCATCTTT. This translates into CACDTLGVDRSYTDKLIF.

The CDR3 protein is CACDEASVNILGDTDDKLIF. CDR3 nucleotide sequence: TGTGCCTGTGACGAGGCTTCCGTTAATATACTGGGGGATACGGACGATAAACTCATCTTT. The J gene is TRDJ1, the V gene TRDV2, with 13 positions matching TRDD3. Germline assignment: CDR1 GEAIGNYY and CDR2 EKD. The CDR3 length is 20 residues. V lost 3 bases to trimming and J lost 4 bases; unmatched junction nucleotides: 19.